The 2 T cell receptor beta chains given below trace back to one sample, sequenced in a study of T cells in Graves' hyperthyroidism and ophthalmopathy. Amplified regions were TCR beta CDR3 sequences from RNA transcripts. Primed by the HTBI set, a first-round RT-PCR was run on the TCR CDR3. MiXCR, applied by TCRdb to the multiplex PCR reads, yields one record per CDR3 protein. Here the sample spans under 400,000 distinct CDR3 sequences, roughly 15% being singletons. The specimen was blood. All receptors derive from an older woman with Graves' ophthalmopathy.

This clonotype was recorded at least ten times. V is TRBV6-1 and J is TRBJ2-5, with D hard to call. There are 11 residues in the CDR3. CDR1 and CDR2 from the germline V gene are MNHNS and SASEGT. Trimming shortened V by 6 bases and J by 5 bases, and 7 bases separated the two germline ends. DNA of the CDR3: TGTGCCAGCAGATTCGGGGAGACCCAGTACTTC. Translated, it gives CASRFGETQYF.

This clonotype was observed a handful of times. CDR3 bases: TGCGCCAGCAGCCAAGGGCTAGCGGGAGTGACTGAGCAGTTCTTC. Encoded protein: CASSQGLAGVTEQFF. This chain links TRBV4-1 with TRBJ2-1, with 10 bases aligning to TRBD2. V lost 1 base, J lost 9 bases, and 6 bases stayed unmatched. Looked up from germline, CDR1 is MGHRA and CDR2 is YSYEKL. This CDR3 is 15 amino acids long.